This record concerns one TCR beta chain sequence. Its specificity is unknown. This entry comes from a study of CD8+ T cells in alopecia areata. About the study: Affected scalp percentage determined the severity score of treated patients.

Notes on the study in general: Scalp sample data also include resident alphabeta T cells from normal skin. Mouse data revealed clearer TCR sharing than patient data did, a gap possibly tied to HLA.

Treatment here: oral pan-JAK inhibitor, 5-10 mg twice daily. Once RNA had been extracted, it was reverse transcribed into cDNA to act as the sequencing template. This table comes from immunoSEQ multiplex PCR, and its TCRdb copy is limited to in-frame clones, with some not included. The table has some 200,000 clones, 60% to 70% seen once. The TCR originated in a human donor with alopecia areata. This material consisted of CD4+ T cells sorted from blood, taken at week 4, from a patient treated with tofacitinib.

The DNA of the CDR3 is TGTGCCACCAGCAGAGATTACGGGGCGAACTATGGCTACACCTTC. Protein: CATSRDYGANYGYTF. V usage is TRBV15 and J usage is TRBJ1-2; D is perhaps TRBD1 (5 bases). Germline-derived CDR1 and CDR2 are LNHNV and YYDKDF (reference sequence). V was clipped by 0 bases and J by 2 bases, with 10 bases between them. The CDR3 runs to 15 residues.